This T cell receptor (beta chain) was documented in a study of chemoradiotherapy in HPV16-positive cancers. Study observations and caveats: During treatment, candidate HPV-specific clones and E7-related motifs expanded in tumor.

The ends were cut back, 2 bases at V and 1 base at J, with 17 bases in the middle. The CDR3 totals 17 residues. The germline gives CDR1 SGHVS, CDR2 FQNEAQ. Regarding this clone: Its target is unknown.

Assay: immunoSEQ multiplex PCR; the TCRdb copy retains only in-frame clones and omits some. Among over 10,000 clones listed, about 77% were seen once. The sequence derives from a human donor with HPV-associated anogenital cancer. The chain employs TRBV7-8 and TRBJ1-1; D is unresolved. This specimen was taken from a patient who underwent chemoradiotherapy. The CDR3, as DNA: TGTGCCAGCAGCTTATCGGGAAGCCGGGATGCGAACACTGAAGCTTTCTTT. Its translation: CASSLSGSRDANTEAFF.